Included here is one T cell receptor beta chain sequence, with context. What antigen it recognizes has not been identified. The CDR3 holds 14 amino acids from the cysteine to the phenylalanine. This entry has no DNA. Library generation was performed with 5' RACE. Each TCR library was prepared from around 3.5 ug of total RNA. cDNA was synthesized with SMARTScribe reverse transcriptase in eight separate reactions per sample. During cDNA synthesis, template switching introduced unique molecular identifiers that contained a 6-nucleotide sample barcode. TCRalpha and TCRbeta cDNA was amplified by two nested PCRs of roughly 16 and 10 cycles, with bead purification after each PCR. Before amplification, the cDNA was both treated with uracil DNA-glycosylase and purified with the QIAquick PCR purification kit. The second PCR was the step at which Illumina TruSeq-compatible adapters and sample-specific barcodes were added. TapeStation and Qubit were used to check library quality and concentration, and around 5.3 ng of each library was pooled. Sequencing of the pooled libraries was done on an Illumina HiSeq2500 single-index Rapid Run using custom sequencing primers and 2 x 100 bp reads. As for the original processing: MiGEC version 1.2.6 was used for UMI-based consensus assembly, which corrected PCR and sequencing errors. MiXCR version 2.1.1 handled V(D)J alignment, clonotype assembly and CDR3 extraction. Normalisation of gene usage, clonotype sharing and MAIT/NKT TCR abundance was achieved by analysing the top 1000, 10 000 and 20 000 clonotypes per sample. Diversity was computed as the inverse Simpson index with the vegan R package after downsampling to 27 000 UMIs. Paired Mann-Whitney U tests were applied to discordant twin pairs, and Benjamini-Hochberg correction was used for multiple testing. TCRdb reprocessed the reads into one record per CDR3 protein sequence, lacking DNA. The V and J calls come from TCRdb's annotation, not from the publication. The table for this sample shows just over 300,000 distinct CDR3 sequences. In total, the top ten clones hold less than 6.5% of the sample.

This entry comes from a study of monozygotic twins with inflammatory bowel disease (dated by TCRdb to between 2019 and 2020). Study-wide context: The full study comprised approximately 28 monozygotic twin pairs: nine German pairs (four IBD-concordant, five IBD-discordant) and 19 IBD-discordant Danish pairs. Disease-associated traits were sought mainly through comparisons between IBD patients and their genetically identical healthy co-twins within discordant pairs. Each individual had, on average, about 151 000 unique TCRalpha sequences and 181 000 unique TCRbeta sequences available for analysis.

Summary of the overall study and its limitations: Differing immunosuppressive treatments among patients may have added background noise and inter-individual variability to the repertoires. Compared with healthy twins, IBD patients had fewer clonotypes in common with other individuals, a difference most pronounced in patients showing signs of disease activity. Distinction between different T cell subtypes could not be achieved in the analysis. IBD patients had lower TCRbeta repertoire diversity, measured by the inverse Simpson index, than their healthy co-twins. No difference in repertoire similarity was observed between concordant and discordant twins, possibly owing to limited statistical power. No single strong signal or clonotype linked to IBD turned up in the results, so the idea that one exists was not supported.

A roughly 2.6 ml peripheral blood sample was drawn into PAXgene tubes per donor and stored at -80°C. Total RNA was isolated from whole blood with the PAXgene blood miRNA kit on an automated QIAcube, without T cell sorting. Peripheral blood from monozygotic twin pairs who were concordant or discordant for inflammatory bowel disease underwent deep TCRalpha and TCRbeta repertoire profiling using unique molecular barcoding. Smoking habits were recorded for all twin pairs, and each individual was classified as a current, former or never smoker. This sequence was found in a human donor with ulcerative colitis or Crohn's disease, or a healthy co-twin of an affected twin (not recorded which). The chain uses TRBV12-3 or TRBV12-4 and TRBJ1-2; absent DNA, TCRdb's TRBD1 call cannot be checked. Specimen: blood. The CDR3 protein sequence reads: CASSSSDRAYGYTF.